The present entry profiles one TCR beta chain with its context. Its cognate antigen is unknown. This sample was taken from a study of cytomegalovirus exposure and HLA in healthy donors. V was trimmed by 0 bases and J by 4 bases, leaving 21 bases between them. The CDR3 runs to 18 residues. Germline V gene data show CDR1 as SGDLS and CDR2 as YYNGEE. PCR amplification relied on 60 Vbeta primers (plus 13 Jbeta primers). Only in-frame clones appear in the TCRdb table, and some are missing; sequencing was by immunoSEQ multiplex PCR. Altogether 90,000 to 120,000 clones are present, approximately 76% being singletons, with the ten largest covering approximately 2%. The study's findings and limits: It was confirmed in vitro that a few of the CMV-associated chains were specific for CMV antigens.

Sequencing was performed on PBMCs. This TCR derives from a man younger than 35 in good health and CMV-seronegative. The chain combines TRBV9 with TRBJ2-3; weak D call: TRBD1 (5 bases). CDR3 region: CASSVVGIDSTVADTQYF. DNA for the CDR3: TGTGCCAGCAGCGTAGTAGGAATCGACAGTACCGTGGCAGATACGCAGTATTTT.